These T cell receptor beta chains were read from a single sample in a study of OX40 agonist ivuxolimab in advanced cancers. Generated by immunoSEQ multiplex PCR, the TCRdb table keeps only in-frame clones and is missing some. The sample has about 91,000 clones, about 87% seen once. Sequencing was performed on CD4+ or CD8+ T cells sorted from blood, taken in a trial of the OX40 agonist ivuxolimab. These receptor sequences come from an adult with an advanced solid tumor such as melanoma, head and neck, liver or kidney cancer. CDR3s include the opening cysteine and the closing phenylalanine or tryptophan. A D gene is named only where the DNA matches it firmly. Clone sizes are given selectively: once, few, many, or a class where the clone is expanded.

D gene: TRBD2
J gene: TRBJ2-7
clone size: .
V gene: TRBV7-9
CDR3 DNA: TGTGCCAGCAGCCCCGGGACTAGCGGGACTGTCGAGCAGTACTTC
CDR3 protein: CASSPGTSGTVEQYF

D gene: .
J gene: TRBJ1-5
clone size: .
V gene: TRBV19
CDR3 DNA: TGTGCCAGTAGTCCGGGGGGCCTGACCCAGCATTTT
CDR3 protein: CASSPGGLTQHF

D gene: TRBD1
J gene: TRBJ2-5
clone size: few
V gene: TRBV15
CDR3 DNA: TGTGCCACCAGCAGCTTATGGGGGACAGGGAAGCGAGAGACCCAGTACTTC
CDR3 protein: CATSSLWGTGKRETQYF

D gene: .
J gene: TRBJ1-2
clone size: .
V gene: TRBV19
CDR3 DNA: TGTGCCAGTAACGGCGGGACGCATCCGGGCTACACCTTC
CDR3 protein: CASNGGTHPGYTF

D gene: .
J gene: TRBJ2-1
clone size: .
V gene: TRBV9
CDR3 DNA: TGTGCCAGCAGCGTAGCGGTCGGCTACAATGAGCAGTTCTTC
CDR3 protein: CASSVAVGYNEQFF

D gene: .
J gene: TRBJ1-1
clone size: .
V gene: TRBV11-3
CDR3 DNA: TGTGCCAGCAGCCCCTCGGCCGAGACTGAAGCTTTCTTT
CDR3 protein: CASSPSAETEAFF

D gene: .
J gene: TRBJ2-5
clone size: .
V gene: TRBV5-1
CDR3 DNA: TGCGCCAGCAGCCCCGCTACTGGGGAGACCCAGTACTTC
CDR3 protein: CASSPATGETQYF

D gene: .
J gene: TRBJ1-3
clone size: .
V gene: TRBV5-4
CDR3 DNA: TGTGCCAGCAGCTTGGGACAGCCTGGAAACACCATATATTTT
CDR3 protein: CASSLGQPGNTIYF

D gene: TRBD1
J gene: TRBJ2-5
clone size: .
V gene: TRBV27
CDR3 DNA: TGTGCCAGCAGTACCAGGACAGGGTATTCTCAAGAGACCCAGTACTTC
CDR3 protein: CASSTRTGYSQETQYF

D gene: .
J gene: TRBJ2-5
clone size: .
V gene: TRBV29-1
CDR3 DNA: TGCAGCGTTGATCCGGGACTCCAAGAGACCCAGTACTTC
CDR3 protein: CSVDPGLQETQYF

D gene: .
J gene: TRBJ1-2
clone size: few
V gene: TRBV28
CDR3 DNA: TGTGCCAGCAGGGACACCGGGGGCTACACCTTC
CDR3 protein: CASRDTGGYTF

D gene: TRBD1
J gene: TRBJ1-5
clone size: .
V gene: TRBV19
CDR3 DNA: TGTGCCAGTAGTCCAACTAGGGGACAGAATCAGCCCCAGCATTTT
CDR3 protein: CASSPTRGQNQPQHF

D gene: .
J gene: TRBJ1-4
clone size: .
V gene: TRBV21-1
CDR3 DNA: TGTGCCAGCAGCAAGGCGGGCACCGTAGCAACTAATGAAAAACTGTTTTTT
CDR3 protein: CASSKAGTVATNEKLFF

D gene: TRBD1
J gene: TRBJ1-5
clone size: .
V gene: TRBV6-5
CDR3 DNA: TGTGCCAGCAGCCCGAAGGGACAGTTCAATCAGCCCCAGCATTTT
CDR3 protein: CASSPKGQFNQPQHF

D gene: .
J gene: TRBJ1-2
clone size: few
V gene: TRBV14
CDR3 DNA: TGTGCCAGCAGCCAAGTGGGGTTTGGCTACACCTTC
CDR3 protein: CASSQVGFGYTF

D gene: TRBD2
J gene: TRBJ2-3
clone size: .
V gene: TRBV18
CDR3 DNA: TGTGCCAGCTCACCACGGGCTAGCGGGACGAAAGATACGCAGTATTTT
CDR3 protein: CASSPRASGTKDTQYF

D gene: TRBD2
J gene: TRBJ2-1
clone size: .
V gene: TRBV7-2
CDR3 DNA: TGTGCCAGCAGCTTAAGTGGGAGGGCCAATGAGCAGTTCTTC
CDR3 protein: CASSLSGRANEQFF

D gene: TRBD2
J gene: TRBJ2-1
clone size: .
V gene: TRBV5-1
CDR3 DNA: TGCGCCAGCAGCAGAGAACTAGCGGGAAGGGGGAATGAGCAGTTCTTC
CDR3 protein: CASSRELAGRGNEQFF

D gene: .
J gene: TRBJ2-7
clone size: .
V gene: TRBV27
CDR3 DNA: TGTGCCAGCAGTTTAGGTGTCGGGGGGCTACCCTACGAGCAGTACTTC
CDR3 protein: CASSLGVGGLPYEQYF

D gene: .
J gene: TRBJ2-7
clone size: .
V gene: TRBV19
CDR3 DNA: TGTGCCAGTAGTATATCGGAGGGGGCGTACGAGCAGTACTTC
CDR3 protein: CASSISEGAYEQYF

D gene: .
J gene: TRBJ1-1
clone size: few
V gene: TRBV19
CDR3 DNA: TGTGCCATCCGCCCCACAGGGAACACTGAAGCTTTCTTT
CDR3 protein: CAIRPTGNTEAFF

D gene: .
J gene: TRBJ2-5
clone size: few
V gene: TRBV9
CDR3 DNA: TGTGCCAGCAGCGTAGGTGGTTTTGAAGAGACCCAGTACTTC
CDR3 protein: CASSVGGFEETQYF

D gene: .
J gene: TRBJ2-6
clone size: .
V gene: TRBV6-5
CDR3 DNA: TGTGCCAGCAGACACGGACAGGCCAACGTCCTGACTTTC
CDR3 protein: CASRHGQANVLTF

D gene: .
J gene: TRBJ2-3
clone size: .
V gene: TRBV10-1
CDR3 DNA: TGCGCCAGCAGCGGGGGACCTTCCTCCACAGATACGCAGTATTTT
CDR3 protein: CASSGGPSSTDTQYF

D gene: TRBD2
J gene: TRBJ2-1
clone size: once
V gene: TRBV19
CDR3 DNA: TGTGCCAGTAGTACGGGACTAGCGGGAAATGAGCAGTTCTTC
CDR3 protein: CASSTGLAGNEQFF

D gene: TRBD1
J gene: TRBJ2-1
clone size: .
V gene: TRBV28
CDR3 DNA: TGTGCCAGCAGCCAGGGGGGACAGGGATCATACAATGAGCAGTTCTTC
CDR3 protein: CASSQGGQGSYNEQFF

D gene: TRBD1
J gene: TRBJ2-5
clone size: .
V gene: TRBV5-1
CDR3 DNA: TGCGCCAGCAGCCCGACGACAGGGGAAGAGACCCAGTACTTC
CDR3 protein: CASSPTTGEETQYF

D gene: .
J gene: TRBJ1-2
clone size: .
V gene: TRBV7-8
CDR3 DNA: TGTGCCAGCAGCTTAGTTCAGAGTGCTCACTATGGCTACACCTTC
CDR3 protein: CASSLVQSAHYGYTF

D gene: TRBD1
J gene: TRBJ2-5
clone size: .
V gene: TRBV5-1
CDR3 DNA: TGCGCCAGCAGCTTGGATCCCCCTAACAGGGGCGGGGAGACCCAGTACTTC
CDR3 protein: CASSLDPPNRGGETQYF

D gene: TRBD1
J gene: TRBJ2-3
clone size: .
V gene: TRBV4-3
CDR3 DNA: TGCGCCAGCAGCCAAGGGGACAGGGGGTTTACAGATACGCAGTATTTT
CDR3 protein: CASSQGDRGFTDTQYF

D gene: .
J gene: TRBJ1-1
clone size: .
V gene: TRBV18
CDR3 DNA: TGTGCCAGCTCACCGGGCAATACGAACACTGAAGCTTTCTTT
CDR3 protein: CASSPGNTNTEAFF

D gene: TRBD2
J gene: TRBJ2-3
clone size: once
V gene: TRBV27
CDR3 DNA: TGTGCCAGCAGTTTACAAGCGGGAGGCAAAAAAGGCACAGATACGCAGTATTTT
CDR3 protein: CASSLQAGGKKGTDTQYF

D gene: .
J gene: TRBJ1-1
clone size: .
V gene: TRBV7-9
CDR3 DNA: TGTGCCAGCAGCTCCCATGGACAGCAGTGGAACACTGAAGCTTTCTTT
CDR3 protein: CASSSHGQQWNTEAFF

D gene: .
J gene: TRBJ1-1
clone size: .
V gene: TRBV10-3
CDR3 DNA: TGTGCCATCAGTGAGGGAGGCACTGAAGCTTTCTTT
CDR3 protein: CAISEGGTEAFF

D gene: TRBD2
J gene: TRBJ2-3
clone size: .
V gene: TRBV11-2
CDR3 DNA: TGTGCCAGCAGCCAGGGACTAGCGGGAGTCCGAGATACGCAGTATTTT
CDR3 protein: CASSQGLAGVRDTQYF

D gene: .
J gene: TRBJ2-7
clone size: .
V gene: TRBV11-3
CDR3 DNA: TGTGCCAGCAGCTTAGAGAGAGGAGGGGGCTACGAGCAGTACTTC
CDR3 protein: CASSLERGGGYEQYF

D gene: .
J gene: TRBJ1-3
clone size: few
V gene: TRBV4-2
CDR3 DNA: TGTGCCAGCAGCCAGGGAAATAATGGAAACACCATATATTTT
CDR3 protein: CASSQGNNGNTIYF

D gene: .
J gene: TRBJ2-7
clone size: few
V gene: TRBV27
CDR3 DNA: TGTGCCAGCAGTCCCACTAGCTCCTACGAGCAGTACTTC
CDR3 protein: CASSPTSSYEQYF

D gene: .
J gene: TRBJ1-4
clone size: .
V gene: TRBV28
CDR3 DNA: TGTGCCAGCTCGAGAATAGGGGGAAGAGAAAAACTGTTTTTT
CDR3 protein: CASSRIGGREKLFF

D gene: TRBD1
J gene: TRBJ2-7
clone size: .
V gene: TRBV7-9
CDR3 DNA: TGTGCCAGCAGCTCCTCGGACAGGGGCCACGAGCAGTACTTC
CDR3 protein: CASSSSDRGHEQYF

D gene: TRBD1
J gene: TRBJ1-2
clone size: .
V gene: TRBV19
CDR3 DNA: TGTGCCAGTAGTCCCGACAGGGGCCCCTATGGCTACACCTTC
CDR3 protein: CASSPDRGPYGYTF

D gene: .
J gene: TRBJ2-6
clone size: .
V gene: TRBV30
CDR3 DNA: TGTGCCTGGAGTGTAGGAGTGACTGGGGCCAACGTCCTGACTTTC
CDR3 protein: CAWSVGVTGANVLTF